These T cell receptor beta chains were read from a single sample in a study of identical twins. Using its own MiXCR run on the 5' RACE reads, TCRdb lists one record per CDR3 protein. The sample contains fewer than 550,000 distinct CDR3 sequences, about 16% of which appear only once. These data are also associated with another study on yellow fever vaccine responses in identical twins.

What was sequenced was CD4+ T cells sorted from blood. The receptors shown here come from a woman younger than 35 in good health. Both conserved end residues are part of each CDR3. Fields, in order: CDR3 protein, CDR3 DNA, clone size, V gene, J gene, D gene. D genes are given only for firm matches. Not all rows give a size; the values are once, few, many and, for expanded clones, a class.

CASSYEYYNYEQYF	TGTGCCAGCAGTTACGAGTACTACAACTACGAGCAGTACTTC	few	TRBV6-5	TRBJ2-7	NA
CASSLRGGTWANEQFF	TGTGCCAGCAGCTTAAGGGGGGGCACTTGGGCCAATGAGCAGTTCTTC	NA	TRBV7-9	TRBJ2-1	NA
CSAGTSGKGNEQFF	TGCAGTGCTGGAACTAGCGGGAAGGGCAATGAGCAGTTCTTC	few	TRBV20-1	TRBJ2-1	TRBD2
CASSEYRSGANVLTF	TGTGCCAGCAGTGAATACCGCTCTGGGGCCAACGTCCTGACTTTC	few	TRBV25-1	TRBJ2-6	NA
CASSPLGPDRELFF	TGTGCCAGCAGCCCTCTTGGACCCGACCGGGAGCTGTTTTTT	many	TRBV11-2	TRBJ2-2	NA
CASSLRETSGANTGELFF	TGTGCCAGCAGCTTGCGGGAGACTAGCGGGGCGAACACCGGGGAGCTGTTTTTT	NA	TRBV7-8	TRBJ2-2	TRBD2
CASSPRTFQETQYF	TGTGCCAGCAGCCCGAGGACGTTCCAAGAGACCCAGTACTTC	NA	TRBV14	TRBJ2-5	NA
CASGYRGETQYF	TGTGCCAGCGGTTACAGGGGAGAGACCCAGTACTTC	few	TRBV6-2/TRBV6-3	TRBJ2-5	TRBD1
CASSQDFGDLTYGYTF	TGTGCCAGCAGCCAAGATTTCGGGGATTTAACCTATGGCTACACCTTC	few	TRBV4-2	TRBJ1-2	NA
CSAGVGTLNTEAFF	TGCAGTGCTGGCGTTGGGACCTTGAACACTGAAGCTTTCTTT	few	TRBV20-1	TRBJ1-1	NA
CAIKGLSRETQYF	TGTGCCATCAAGGGGCTTTCGCGAGAGACCCAGTACTTC	few	TRBV10-3	TRBJ2-5	NA
CAISESVRATDTQYF	TGTGCCATCAGTGAGTCAGTTAGGGCCACAGATACGCAGTATTTT	once	TRBV10-3	TRBJ2-3	NA
CASSTLWDRGTGELFF	TGTGCCAGCAGCACTCTCTGGGACAGGGGGACCGGGGAGCTGTTTTTT	few	TRBV12-3/TRBV12-4	TRBJ2-2	TRBD1
CASTAGTGYLGYTF	TGTGCCAGCACCGCCGGGACAGGGTACCTAGGCTACACCTTC	NA	TRBV3-1	TRBJ1-2	TRBD1
CASSLSDDRGYTF	TGTGCCAGCAGTTTATCGGATGATCGTGGCTACACCTTC	NA	TRBV27	TRBJ1-2	NA
CASSEDPTGRSGELFF	TGTGCCAGCAGTGAAGACCCCACAGGGAGGTCCGGGGAGCTGTTTTTT	NA	TRBV6-1	TRBJ2-2	NA
CASRAARGSGGNEQYF	TGTGCCAGCAGGGCCGCACGGGGTAGCGGTGGGAACGAGCAGTACTTC	few	TRBV6-1	TRBJ2-7	NA
CASSSSTGRQETQYF	TGTGCCAGCAGTTCCTCGACAGGGAGGCAAGAGACCCAGTACTTC	NA	TRBV12-3/TRBV12-4	TRBJ2-5	NA
CASSPRTYNGELFF	TGTGCCAGCAGCCCCCGGACATACAACGGGGAGCTGTTTTTT	NA	TRBV3-1	TRBJ2-2	NA
CASSQDFAGGRYEQFF	TGTGCCAGCAGCCAAGATTTTGCGGGAGGAAGGTATGAGCAGTTCTTC	NA	TRBV4-2	TRBJ2-1	TRBD2
CASSSLSFSGANVLTF	TGTGCCAGCAGCTCCCTCAGTTTCTCTGGGGCCAACGTCCTGACTTTC	few	TRBV7-6	TRBJ2-6	NA
CSARGQFGNYGYTF	TGCAGTGCAAGGGGTCAGTTCGGGAACTATGGCTACACCTTC	NA	TRBV20-1	TRBJ1-2	NA
CASSLVFQDEQYF	TGTGCCAGCAGCTTGGTTTTTCAGGACGAGCAGTACTTC	few	TRBV5-6	TRBJ2-7	NA
CAIRTSGPYEQYF	TGTGCCATCAGGACTAGCGGCCCCTACGAGCAGTACTTC	few	TRBV10-3	TRBJ2-7	TRBD2
CASSLVAGPHNEQFF	TGTGCCAGCAGCTTAGTGGCCGGCCCCCACAATGAGCAGTTCTTC	few	TRBV7-6	TRBJ2-1	NA
CASSVDRGTDTQYF	TGTGCCAGCAGTGTAGACAGGGGCACAGATACGCAGTATTTT	many	TRBV2	TRBJ2-3	TRBD1
CANSRTGETQYF	TGTGCCAACTCGCGAACCGGGGAGACCCAGTACTTC	NA	TRBV10-3	TRBJ2-5	NA
CASSSTVALETQYF	TGTGCCAGCAGTTCCACCGTGGCCTTAGAGACCCAGTACTTC	NA	TRBV6-2/TRBV6-3	TRBJ2-5	NA
CATSSDSSNEQFF	TGTGCCACCAGCAGCGACAGTTCTAATGAGCAGTTCTTC	NA	TRBV15	TRBJ2-1	NA
CATGWDQPQHF	TGTGCCACCGGGTGGGATCAGCCCCAGCATTTT	many	TRBV6-6	TRBJ1-5	NA
CASSLDPRLNTGELFF	TGTGCCAGCAGCTTAGATCCCCGTTTGAACACCGGGGAGCTGTTTTTT	NA	TRBV12-3/TRBV12-4	TRBJ2-2	NA
CASSLVLAGGRHNEQFF	TGTGCCAGCAGTTTAGTACTAGCGGGAGGGCGCCACAATGAGCAGTTCTTC	few	TRBV12-3/TRBV12-4	TRBJ2-1	TRBD2
CSARGSEVSYEQYF	TGCAGTGCTAGGGGGTCCGAAGTAAGCTACGAGCAGTACTTC	many	TRBV20-1	TRBJ2-7	NA
CASSPTTGGTPLHF	TGTGCCAGCAGCCCTACGACAGGGGGAACACCCCTCCACTTT	few	TRBV7-2	TRBJ1-6	TRBD1
CSQTSGTSETQYF	TGCAGCCAGACTAGCGGGACCTCAGAGACCCAGTACTTC	few	TRBV29-1	TRBJ2-5	TRBD2
CAISEQRTGGSYNEQFF	TGTGCCATCAGTGAGCAGAGGACAGGGGGCTCCTACAATGAGCAGTTCTTC	NA	TRBV10-3	TRBJ2-1	TRBD1
CASSLDWTAGYNYGYTF	TGTGCCAGCAGCTTGGATTGGACAGCCGGATATAACTATGGCTACACCTTC	NA	TRBV5-6	TRBJ1-2	NA
CASSVRGLPGTQYF	TGTGCCAGCAGTGTGAGGGGTTTACCGGGGACCCAGTACTTC	few	TRBV2	TRBJ2-5	NA